This entry is about one TCR beta chain. This sample also contains other DNA sequences that code for the same CDR3. The germline gives CDR1 LNHNV, CDR2 YYDKDF (reference sequence). V was shortened by 0 bases and J by 4 bases, with 10 bases between the two germline ends. The CDR3 contains 15 residues. Repertoires were generated with immunoSEQ multiplex PCR, while TCRdb's copy carries only in-frame clones and drops some. Counted here are approximately 89,000 clones, more than 70% occurring once; the ten biggest clones make up roughly 20%. The record originates from a study of control samples from healthy donors and cancer patients.

Sequencing was done on a sample of blood. V usage is TRBV15 and J usage is TRBJ2-1; D not certain. This sequence originates from a man aged 50-59 years in good health. The CDR3 DNA follows: TGTGCCACCAGCAGAGATCTAGGGCGGTACAATGAGCAGTTCTTC. This gives the protein CATSRDLGRYNEQFF. Combining the CDR3 with reference TRBV15 and TRBJ2-1 gives the whole variable domain DAMVIQNPRYQVTQFGKPVTLSCSQTLNHNVMYWYQQKSSQAPKLLFHYYDKDFNNEADTPDNFQSRRPNTSFCFLDIRSPGLGDTAMYLCATSRDLGRYNEQFFGPGTRLTVL.